The source of this T cell receptor beta chain is a study of blood T cell repertoires in COVID-19. Clones were sequenced by immunoSEQ multiplex PCR, and TCRdb holds only the in-frame ones, with some missing. The sample carries around 230,000 clones, 86% recorded once. The origin of this receptor is a woman aged 40 to 50 with acute COVID-19. Material: PBMCs or T cells enriched from blood (not recorded which).

The chain's CDR3 is CASSLPGQGRNGYTF. CDR3 DNA sequence: TGTGCCAGCAGCCTACCGGGACAGGGGAGGAATGGCTACACCTTC. The rearrangement uses TRBV11-2 and TRBJ1-2; 10 bases are a match to TRBD1. Looked up from germline, CDR1 is SGHAT and CDR2 is FQNNGV. The CDR3 spans 15 residues. V lost 5 bases and J lost 6; bases outside the gene matches: 9. Filled out from reference TRBV11-2 and TRBJ1-2, the complete variable domain reads EAGVAQSPRYKIIEKRQSVAFWCNPISGHATLYWYQQILGQGPKLLIQFQNNGVVDDSQLPKDRFSAERLKGVDSTLKIQPAKLEDSAVYLCASSLPGQGRNGYTFGSGTRLTVV.